One sample yielded the 6 T cell receptor beta chains listed below, sequenced in a study of cytomegalovirus exposure and HLA in healthy donors. Vbeta (60) and Jbeta (13) primers were used in the PCR. Assay: immunoSEQ multiplex PCR; the TCRdb copy retains only in-frame clones and omits some. In total, the table holds 70,000 to 90,000 clones. The specimen was PBMCs. The receptors here all came from a man aged 18 to 35 in good health and CMV-seropositive.

The gene calls are TRBV21-1 and TRBJ1-6. TRBV21-1 is a pseudogene locus. This CDR3 region has 15 residues. The CDR3 here is CASSPPGRINSPLHF. In DNA, the CDR3 is TGTGCCAGCAGCCCGCCAGGGAGGATTAATTCACCCCTCCACTTT.

V gene TRBV18 combines with J gene TRBJ2-6; 9 nucleotides line up with TRBD1. The CDR3 loop spans 16 amino acids. Germline CDR1 reads KGHSH; CDR2 reads LQKENI. V shed 7 bases and J 0 bases; nucleotides not matched to a gene: 4. CDR3 sequence reads: CASYADRGSGANVLTF. CDR3 DNA: TGTGCCAGCTACGCGGACAGGGGCTCTGGGGCCAACGTCCTGACTTTC.

The V call is TRBV11-2, the J call TRBJ2-3; D gene unclear. With 4 bases removed from V and 4 bases from J, the gap between germline ends came to 21 bases. Germline V gives CDR1 SGHAT, CDR2 FQNNGV. This CDR3 has 17 amino acids. CDR3 sequence reads: CASSSWVWASSPDTQYF. CDR3 DNA: TGTGCCAGCAGCTCATGGGTATGGGCTTCTTCCCCAGATACGCAGTATTTT.

DNA of the CDR3: TGTGCCAGCAGTTACCATACAGGGTCAGGGGCCAACGTCCTGACTTTC. Translation: CASSYHTGSGANVLTF. The rearrangement uses TRBV6-5 and TRBJ2-6; possibly TRBD1 for D (6 bases). The germline V gene has CDR1 MNHEY and CDR2 SVGAGI. V lost 2 bases and J 4 bases, leaving 12 bases between the germline ends. The CDR3 is 16 amino acids.

The chain couples TRBV27 to TRBJ1-2; TRBD1 is a possible D gene (6 bases). Trimming removed 6 bases at V and 0 bases at J, with 17 bases between. Germline loops: CDR1 MNHEY, CDR2 SMNVEV (reference sequence). This CDR3 region has 16 residues. CDR3 amino acids: CASRFGGWETNYGYTF. Written as DNA, the CDR3 is TGTGCCAGCAGATTTGGGGGCTGGGAGACTAACTATGGCTACACCTTC.

The V call is TRBV5-1, the J call TRBJ2-7; 9 bases line up with TRBD2. Germline V gives CDR1 SGHRS, CDR2 YFSETQ. This CDR3 is 16 amino acids long. The trim removed 4 bases at V and 2 bases at J, leaving 10 bases unmatched. DNA for the CDR3: TGCGCCAGCAGCCTGATTCTAGCGGGACGCACCTACGAGCAGTACTTC. This codes for CASSLILAGRTYEQYF.